One sample yielded the 12 T cell receptor beta chains listed below, sequenced in a study of T cell repertoires in cytomegalovirus infection. TCRdb itself ran the reads through MiXCR, one entry per CDR3 protein. Among 250,000 to 300,000 distinct CDR3 sequences listed, less than 25% were seen once. Their antigen targets remain unknown. This material consisted of cultured PBMCs, taken from culture after CMV antigen stimulation. These receptors all stem from a human donor in good health (CMV status not recorded). Some clones in this sample may be carry-over from other donors' samples.

This chain joins TRBV5-4 and TRBJ2-4; 9 bases are shared with TRBD2. V lost 4 bases and J lost 6; bases outside the gene matches: 11. CDR1 and CDR2 (germline): SGHNT, YYREEE (reference sequence). This CDR3 is 16 amino acids long. CDR3 protein: CASSLNGGGGVNIQYF. DNA for the CDR3: TGTGCCAGCAGCCTGAACGGCGGGGGGGGAGTAAACATTCAGTACTTC.

This clonotype was observed a few times. The chain joins TRBV29-1 to TRBJ2-3; the D call may be TRBD1 or TRBD2 (5 bases each). CDR3 length: 14 residues. The V end lost 7 bases, the J end lost 1 base, and 15 bases lay between the germline ends. Germline CDR1 and CDR2: SQVTM and ANQGSEA. CDR3 sequence reads: CSADGLGRTDTQYF. CDR3 bases: TGCAGCGCAGACGGTCTGGGACGCACAGATACGCAGTATTTT.

This clonotype was found many times. The chain links TRBV7-2 to TRBJ1-5, with 7 nucleotides matching TRBD1. V shed 5 bases and J 3 bases; nucleotides not matched to a gene: 7. Germline CDR1 reads SGHTA; CDR2 reads FQGNSA. The length of the CDR3 is 15 residues. CDR3 protein: CASSTMTGNNQPQHF. The DNA for the CDR3 is TGTGCCAGCAGCACCATGACAGGGAACAATCAGCCCCAGCATTTT.

The chain couples TRBV6-6 to TRBJ1-1; the match to TRBD1 covers 7 bases. This CDR3 is built from 15 residues. The germline CDR1 and CDR2 sequences are MNHNY and SVGAGI (reference sequence). The V segment lost 5 bases and the J segment 4 bases; nucleotides outside the gene matches: 10. CDR3 loop: CASSGGTVMSTEAFF. Here the CDR3 DNA reads TGTGCCAGCAGTGGGGGGACAGTGATGAGCACTGAAGCTTTCTTT.

The rearrangement links TRBV6-6 to TRBJ2-3; 8 nucleotides match TRBD2. CDR3 size: 17 residues. V shed 2 bases and J 1 base; nucleotides not matched to a gene: 8. Germline V gives CDR1 MNHNY, CDR2 SVGAGI (reference sequence). The CDR3 DNA reads TGTGCCAGCAGTTACGGGAGGGCGGGAGGAGGCACAGATACGCAGTATTTT. It is translated as CASSYGRAGGGTDTQYF.

This clonotype was found a few times. The chain combines TRBV7-2 with TRBJ1-2; 7 bases line up with TRBD1. V dropped 5 bases and J dropped 7; count of bases not matched to a gene: 7. This CDR3 has 13 amino acids. Germline-derived CDR1 and CDR2 are SGHTA and FQGNSA. Written as DNA, the CDR3 is TGTGCCAGCAGCCTAACAGGGGAGGTTGGCTACACCTTC. Encoded protein: CASSLTGEVGYTF. The entire variable domain, with the rest obtained from reference TRBV7-2 and TRBJ1-2, is as follows: GAGVSQSPSNKVTEKGKDVELRCDPISGHTALYWYRQSLGQGLEFLIYFQGNSAPDKSGLPSDRFSAERTGGSVSTLTIQRTQQEDSAVYLCASSLTGEVGYTFGSGTRLTVV.

The rearrangement joins TRBV4-1 to TRBJ2-3, with TRBD2 identical over 13 bases. This CDR3 has 17 amino acids. The germline CDR1 and CDR2 sequences are MGHRA and YSYEKL. J was trimmed by 1 base and V by 4 bases; bases with no gene match: 5. The CDR3 region is CASSPRTSGRGTDTQYF. CDR3 in DNA: TGCGCCAGCAGCCCCCGGACTAGCGGGAGAGGCACAGATACGCAGTATTTT.

About this clonotype: A much larger clone is a single base away; this may be a read error. This chain uses TRBV7-2 with TRBJ1-1; D remains ambiguous. V shed 5 bases and J shed 4 bases, with 17 bases lying between them. Germline-derived CDR1 and CDR2 are SGHTA and FQGNSA. This CDR3 is 15 amino acids long. DNA of the CDR3: TGTGCCAGCAGCACCAGAGCCGGGTGCGGCACTGAAGCTTTCTTT. Protein product: CASSTRAGCGTEAFF.

This clonotype turned up a few times. V is TRBV2 and J is TRBJ2-7; 9 nucleotides align to TRBD1. The length of the CDR3 is 13 residues. CDR1 is SNHLY, CDR2 FYNNEI, per germline. J was trimmed by 2 bases and V by 7 bases; bases with no gene match: 3. The CDR3 reads CASKGQGAYEQYF. The CDR3 nucleotides read TGTGCCAGCAAGGGACAGGGCGCCTACGAGCAGTACTTC.

Only a few counts were recorded for this clonotype. This chain links TRBV30 with TRBJ2-2; D call uncertain. The germline V and J ends were trimmed by 3 bases and 1 base, with 12 bases remaining between them. Germline V gene sequence: CDR1 GTSNPN, CDR2 SVGIG (reference sequence). The CDR3 is 15 residues long. The CDR3 sequence is CAWRGVQVNTGELFF. The CDR3 DNA is TGTGCCTGGAGAGGAGTCCAGGTGAACACCGGGGAGCTGTTTTTT.

The chain recombines TRBV6-2 or TRBV6-3 with TRBJ1-1, with D possibly TRBD1 on 6 matching bases. The CDR3 totals 14 residues. Per the germline V gene, CDR1 is MNHEY and CDR2 is SVGEGT. V was trimmed by 2 bases and J by 4 bases, leaving 11 bases between them. The CDR3 here is CASSYMGAITEAFF. The CDR3 bases are TGTGCCAGCAGTTACATGGGGGCAATCACTGAAGCTTTCTTT.

This clonotype occurred many times. The chain carries TRBV7-2 and TRBJ2-1, with 7 bases matching TRBD2. This CDR3 has 16 residues. J was trimmed by 1 base and V by 1 base; bases with no gene match: 4. Germline values: CDR1 SGHTA, CDR2 FQGNSA. The CDR3, as DNA: TGTGCCAGCAGCTTAGTTCCAGCGGGGTCCTACAATGAGCAGTTCTTC. Its protein product is CASSLVPAGSYNEQFF. Based on the CDR3 plus reference TRBV7-2 and TRBJ2-1, the full variable domain is GAGVSQSPSNKVTEKGKDVELRCDPISGHTALYWYRQSLGQGLEFLIYFQGNSAPDKSGLPSDRFSAERTGGSVSTLTIQRTQQEDSAVYLCASSLVPAGSYNEQFFGPGTRLTVL.